This T cell receptor (beta chain) is drawn from a study of blood T cells in healthy people across ages (dated by TCRdb to between 2014 and 2016). Background for the entire study: Template switching captured roughly one uniquely barcoded TCR beta cDNA molecule per two T cells in model experiments. The study measured age-related changes in TCR beta repertoire diversity using deep sequencing normalized with unique cDNA molecular identifiers. Four age groups were formed from the donors: young (average about 15 years), middle-aged (approximately 40), aged (roughly 56) and long-lived (approximately 80). To avoid experimental bias, donors of different ages were randomly spread across the sequencing lanes. The study analyzed two additional independent replicas of 1 million unique cDNA reads from the same blood draw for two donors, one aged 18 to 30 and one aged 80 or older.

Library construction relied on 5' RACE. Instrument on record: Illumina HiSeq 2500. The second PCR ran for about 6 to 12 cycles and used a J-beta primer mix along with a sample-barcoded 5' primer. A unique molecular identifier was introduced onto each TCR beta cDNA molecule by a template-switch 5' adaptor carrying 12 random nucleotides. Each sample yielded at least 2.5 million CDR3-containing paired-end reads. All of the RNA was converted into first-strand cDNA using the Mint cDNA synthesis kit, with a TRBC-specific oligonucleotide serving as the primer. After uracil-DNA glycosylase treatment, a first 18-cycle PCR used universal primers M1SS and BC2_uni_R on all cDNA. In the source study's methods: Each sample was normalized by randomly selecting 1 million high-quality reads, each carrying a distinct molecular identifier. Instead of being binned into consensus sequences, reads with shared molecular identifiers were discarded. MiTCR, with a Q25 quality threshold and the strictest error-elimination algorithm, was used for CDR3 identification, clonotype clustering and error correction. A nonparametric unseen species model using Euler transformation provided a lower-bound estimate of total TCR beta diversity. TCRdb took the public reads, trimmed them with fastp at Q25, ran MiXCR for clone calling and kept in-frame beta chains. Entries are consolidated by CDR3 protein sequence, retaining the most common genes and DNA. These V and J calls are TCRdb output, not the study's own analysis. The sample includes approximately 820,000 distinct CDR3 sequences, with under 55% observed a single time. The top ten clones comprise roughly a fifth of the sample.

Beyond this particular receptor, the publication reports: Because donor CMV infection status was unknown, age-related changes in expanded clonotypes were potentially confounded. Estimates of total diversity based on one million sequenced T cells were regarded as lower bounds and as underestimates. Compared with the aged group, the long-lived group had more naive CD4+ T cells, fewer expanded clones and increased TCR diversity, a pattern suggesting age selection. Conclusive comparison of naive and antigen-experienced compartments was prevented by the profiling of bulk unsorted PBMCs. As age increased, observed TCR beta diversity per million T cells dropped in a roughly linear way, and a significant reduction was already evident by age about 36. There was a strong correlation between observed TCR beta diversity and the percentage of naive T cells measured by flow cytometry.

Counted from cysteine to phenylalanine, this CDR3 has 13 amino acids. Only the CDR3 part of the read is kept: 39 bases, read in frame from the first base. Sequences MNHEY (CDR1) and SVGEGT (CDR2) are obtained from the germline V gene. V is pruned by 7 bases and J by 15 bases, leaving 13 bases of the junction without a gene match. Concerning this clonotype: The antigen this receptor binds is unknown. No clone much larger than this one lies a single base away; base qualities are absent.

Donors were about 36 systemically healthy Caucasian individuals from Russia aged roughly 6 to 95 years. Each donor gave ten milliliters of peripheral blood, collected into EDTA-treated Vacutainer tubes. PBMCs were isolated by Ficoll-Paque density-gradient centrifugation, with at least 6 million obtained per sample. Trizol reagent was used to extract total RNA from PBMCs, with at least 5.5 micrograms per sample. For every donor, an aliquot of PBMCs went through flow cytometry to measure the percentages of naive CD45RAhigh/CD27high T cells. The chain links TRBV6-2 or TRBV6-3 with TRBJ2-4; 9 central bases correspond to TRBD1. What was sequenced was blood. This clonotype was obtained from a man between 60 and 70 years old in good health. The DNA sequence is TGTGCCAGCAAAACGTCCGGGACAGGGCCACTGTACTTC. The resulting protein is CASKTSGTGPLYF.